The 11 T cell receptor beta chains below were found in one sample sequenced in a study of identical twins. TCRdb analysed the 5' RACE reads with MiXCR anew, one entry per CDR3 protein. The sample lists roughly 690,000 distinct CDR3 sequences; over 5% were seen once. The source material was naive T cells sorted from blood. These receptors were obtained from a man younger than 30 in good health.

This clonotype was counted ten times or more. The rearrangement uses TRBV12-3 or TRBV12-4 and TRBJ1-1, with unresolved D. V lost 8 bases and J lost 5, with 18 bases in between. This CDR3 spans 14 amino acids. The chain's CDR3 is CASGPSLWVTEAFF. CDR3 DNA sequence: TGTGCCAGCGGGCCGAGTTTGTGGGTTACTGAAGCTTTCTTT.

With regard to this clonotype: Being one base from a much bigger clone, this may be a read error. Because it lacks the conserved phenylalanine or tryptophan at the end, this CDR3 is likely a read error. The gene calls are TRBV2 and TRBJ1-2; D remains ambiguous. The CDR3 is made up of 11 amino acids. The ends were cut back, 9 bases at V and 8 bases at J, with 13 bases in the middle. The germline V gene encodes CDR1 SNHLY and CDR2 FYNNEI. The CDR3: CARGSGRGYTI. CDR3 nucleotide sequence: TGTGCCAGGGGGTCCGGGAGAGGCTACACCATC.

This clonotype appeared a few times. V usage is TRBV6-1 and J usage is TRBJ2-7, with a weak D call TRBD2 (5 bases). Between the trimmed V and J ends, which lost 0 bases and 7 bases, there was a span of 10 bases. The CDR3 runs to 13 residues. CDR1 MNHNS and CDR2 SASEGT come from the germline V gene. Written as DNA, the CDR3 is TGTGCCAGCAGTGAAGCGTCCTGGAGGGAGCAGTACGTC. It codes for CASSEASWREQYV.

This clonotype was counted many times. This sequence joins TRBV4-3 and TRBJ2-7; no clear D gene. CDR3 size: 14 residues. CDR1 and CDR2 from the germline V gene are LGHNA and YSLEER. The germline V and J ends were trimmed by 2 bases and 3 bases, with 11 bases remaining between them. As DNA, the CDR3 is TGCGCCAGCAGCCAATCTAGGCAGTTCTACGAGCAGTACTTC. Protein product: CASSQSRQFYEQYF.

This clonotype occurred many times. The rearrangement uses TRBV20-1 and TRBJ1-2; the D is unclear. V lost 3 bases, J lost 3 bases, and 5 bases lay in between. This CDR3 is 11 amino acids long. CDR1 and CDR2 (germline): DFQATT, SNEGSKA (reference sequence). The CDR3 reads CSASLDYGYTF. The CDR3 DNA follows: TGCAGTGCTAGTCTGGACTATGGCTACACCTTC.

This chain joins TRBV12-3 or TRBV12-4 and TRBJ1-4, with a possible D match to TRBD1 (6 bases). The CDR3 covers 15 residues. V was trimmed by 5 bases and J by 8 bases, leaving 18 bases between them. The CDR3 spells CASSENRDLGEKLFF. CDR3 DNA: TGTGCCAGCAGTGAAAACAGGGACCTCGGAGAAAAACTGTTTTTT.

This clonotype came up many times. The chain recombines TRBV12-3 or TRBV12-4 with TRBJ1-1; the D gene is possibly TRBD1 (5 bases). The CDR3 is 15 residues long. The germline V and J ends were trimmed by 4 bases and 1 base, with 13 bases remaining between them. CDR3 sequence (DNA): TGTGCCAGCAGTTCTAGGGGACGGACGAACACTGAAGCTTTCTTT. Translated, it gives CASSSRGRTNTEAFF.

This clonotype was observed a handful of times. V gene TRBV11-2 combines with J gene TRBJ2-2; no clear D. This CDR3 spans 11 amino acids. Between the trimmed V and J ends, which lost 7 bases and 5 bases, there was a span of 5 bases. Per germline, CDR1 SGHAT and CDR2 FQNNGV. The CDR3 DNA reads TGTGCCAGCACCGAAACCGGGGAGCTGTTTTTT. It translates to CASTETGELFF.

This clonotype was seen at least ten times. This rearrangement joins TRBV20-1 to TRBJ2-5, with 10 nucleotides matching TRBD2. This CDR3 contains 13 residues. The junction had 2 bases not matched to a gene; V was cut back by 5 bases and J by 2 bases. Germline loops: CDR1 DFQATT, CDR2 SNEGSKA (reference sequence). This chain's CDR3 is CSASLAGQETQYF. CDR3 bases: TGCAGTGCTTCACTAGCGGGACAAGAGACCCAGTACTTC.

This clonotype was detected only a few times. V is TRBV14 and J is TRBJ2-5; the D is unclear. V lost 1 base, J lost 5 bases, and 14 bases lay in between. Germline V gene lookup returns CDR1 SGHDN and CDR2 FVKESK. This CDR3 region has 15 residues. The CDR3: CASSQGTLGPETQYF. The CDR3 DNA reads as TGTGCCAGCAGCCAAGGGACCCTAGGACCGGAGACCCAGTACTTC.

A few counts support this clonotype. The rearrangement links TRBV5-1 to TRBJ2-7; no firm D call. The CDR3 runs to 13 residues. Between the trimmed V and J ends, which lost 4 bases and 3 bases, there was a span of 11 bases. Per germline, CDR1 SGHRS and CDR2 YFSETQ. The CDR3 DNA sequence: TGCGCCAGCAGCGTGCCCGGCGGCTACGAGCAGTACTTC. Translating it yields CASSVPGGYEQYF.